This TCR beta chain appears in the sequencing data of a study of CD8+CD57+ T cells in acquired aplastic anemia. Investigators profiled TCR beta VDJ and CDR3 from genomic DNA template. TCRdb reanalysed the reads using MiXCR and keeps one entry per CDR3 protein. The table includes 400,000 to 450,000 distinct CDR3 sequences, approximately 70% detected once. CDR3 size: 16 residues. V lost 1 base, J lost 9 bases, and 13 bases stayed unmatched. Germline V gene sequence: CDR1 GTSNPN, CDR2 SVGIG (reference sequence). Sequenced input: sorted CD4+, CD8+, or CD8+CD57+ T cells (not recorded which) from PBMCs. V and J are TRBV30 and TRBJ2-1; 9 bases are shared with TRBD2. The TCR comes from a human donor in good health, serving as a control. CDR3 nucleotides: TGTGCCTGGAGTGCTATCGCCGGCGGGGGGGCTTCTGAGCAGTTCTTC. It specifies CAWSAIAGGGASEQFF.